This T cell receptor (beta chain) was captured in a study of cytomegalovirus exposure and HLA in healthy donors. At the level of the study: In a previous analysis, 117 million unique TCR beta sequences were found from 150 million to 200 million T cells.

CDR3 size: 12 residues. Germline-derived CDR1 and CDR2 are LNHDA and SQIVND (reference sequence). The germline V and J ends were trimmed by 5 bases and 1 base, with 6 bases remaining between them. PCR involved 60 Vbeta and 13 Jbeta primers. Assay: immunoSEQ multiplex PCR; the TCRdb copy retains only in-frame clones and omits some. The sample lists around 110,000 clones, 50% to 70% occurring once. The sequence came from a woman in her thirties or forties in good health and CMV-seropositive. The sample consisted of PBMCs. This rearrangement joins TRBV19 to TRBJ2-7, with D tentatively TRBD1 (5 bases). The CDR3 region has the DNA TGTGCCAGTAGTGACAGATCCTACGAGCAGTACTTC. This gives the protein CASSDRSYEQYF.